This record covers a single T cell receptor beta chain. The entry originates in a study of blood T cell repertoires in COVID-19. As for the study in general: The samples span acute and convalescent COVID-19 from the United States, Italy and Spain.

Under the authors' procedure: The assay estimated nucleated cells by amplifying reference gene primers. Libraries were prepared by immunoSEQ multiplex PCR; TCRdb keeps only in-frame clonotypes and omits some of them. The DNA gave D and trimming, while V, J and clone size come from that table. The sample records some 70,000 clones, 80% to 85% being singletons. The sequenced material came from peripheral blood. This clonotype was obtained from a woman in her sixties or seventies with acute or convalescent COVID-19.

CDR3 nucleotides: TGTGCCAGCAGGGTTGCGACAGGGAACACTGAAGCTTTCTTT. Translation: CASRVATGNTEAFF. V usage is TRBV4-2 and J usage is TRBJ1-1, with D maybe TRBD1 (6 bases). This CDR3 comprises 14 residues. Per germline, CDR1 LGHNA and CDR2 YNFKEQ. Trimming removed 6 bases at V and 1 base at J, with 12 bases between.